These 26 T cell receptor beta chains share one sample of origin, sequenced in a study of cytotoxic CD8 clonotypes in ibrutinib-treated CLL. Repertoires were generated with immunoSEQ multiplex PCR, while TCRdb's copy carries only in-frame clones and drops some. The repertoire has fewer than 200,000 clones, around 80% of them found once; the top ten carry less than 6%. Sequencing used PBMCs, obtained after 24 months of ibrutinib treatment. These receptors were obtained from a human donor with chronic lymphocytic leukemia.

The chain has TRBV5-5 and TRBJ1-4, with unresolved D. Trimming cost V 7 bases and J 1 base, with 17 bases left between them. CDR1 is SGHKS and CDR2 is YYEKEE in the germline V gene (reference sequence). The CDR3 is 16 amino acids. The CDR3 DNA sequence: TGTGCCAGCTCCCAAGGGCACGTCAAAACTAATGAAAAACTGTTTTTT. The encoded protein is CASSQGHVKTNEKLFF. Using reference TRBV5-5 and TRBJ1-4 for the parts outside the CDR3, the full variable domain is DAGVTQSPTHLIKTRGQQVTLRCSPISGHKSVSWYQQVLGQGPQFIFQYYEKEERGRGNFPDRFSARQFPNYSSELNVNALLLGDSALYLCASSQGHVKTNEKLFFGSGTQLSVL.

CDR3 nucleotide sequence: TGTGCCAGTAGTATAGGTGGGGGACAGGGGTTAGCCGGGGAGCTGTTTTTT. Amino acid sequence: CASSIGGGQGLAGELFF. The V and J genes are TRBV19 and TRBJ2-2; 10 bases fit TRBD1. The J segment lost 6 bases and the V segment lost 1 base, leaving 8 bases of the junction unmatched. The CDR3 contains 17 residues. CDR1 LNHDA and CDR2 SQIVND come from the germline V gene (reference sequence).

This clone appeared a single time. The V and J genes are TRBV5-1 and TRBJ1-1; 9 bases map to TRBD1. The V gene end was trimmed by 0 bases and the J gene end by 6 bases; junction bases not matched to a gene: 9. The CDR3 is 16 amino acids. Germline CDR1 is SGHRS and CDR2 is YFSETQ. Here the CDR3 DNA reads TGCGCCAGCAGCTTGGCCTTTACAGGGGGCGGCTCTGAAGCTTTCTTT. This sequence encodes CASSLAFTGGGSEAFF.

The V call is TRBV5-1, the J call TRBJ1-1; D might be TRBD1 (5 bases). The CDR3 is made up of 16 amino acids. The ends were cut back, 6 bases at V and 0 bases at J, with 18 bases in the middle. Per the germline V gene, CDR1 is SGHRS and CDR2 is YFSETQ. The CDR3 loop is CASTLEGFSLNTEAFF. CDR3 coding DNA: TGCGCCAGCACACTAGAGGGGTTTTCTTTGAACACTGAAGCTTTCTTT.

The chain employs TRBV5-4 and TRBJ2-3; 8 bases align to TRBD2. The CDR3 runs 16 residues. Germline V gene data show CDR1 as SGHNT and CDR2 as YYREEE (reference sequence). V lost 4 bases to trimming and J lost 2 bases; unmatched junction nucleotides: 9. The CDR3 here is CASSRVAGSLTDTQYF. CDR3 nucleotides: TGTGCCAGCAGCAGAGTAGCGGGATCACTCACAGATACGCAGTATTTT. The variable domain in full, with the rest retrieved from reference TRBV5-4 and TRBJ2-3, is ETGVTQSPTHLIKTRGQQVTLRCSSQSGHNTVSWYQQALGQGPQFIFQYYREEENGRGNFPPRFSGLQFPNYSSELNVNALELDDSALYLCASSRVAGSLTDTQYFGPGTRLTVL.

This chain joins TRBV5-1 and TRBJ2-2; 10 bases match TRBD2. Losses at the gene ends were 3 bases for V and 6 bases for J; bases not matched to a gene: 8. The CDR3 spans 16 residues. The V gene's germline CDR1 is SGHRS and CDR2 YFSETQ. The DNA of the CDR3 is TGCGCCAGCAGCTCAGTTGGGGGACTAGCGTCCGGGGAGCTGTTTTTT. It is translated as CASSSVGGLASGELFF.

The chain has TRBV7-2 and TRBJ2-7; 12 bases are a match to TRBD1. The J segment lost 3 bases and the V segment lost 6 bases, leaving 6 bases of the junction unmatched. The CDR3 runs 15 residues. Germline V CDR1 and CDR2: SGHTA, FQGNSA. CDR3 sequence (DNA): TGTGCCAGCAGGGGGACAGGGGGCGTTGGCTACGAGCAGTACTTC. This sequence encodes CASRGTGGVGYEQYF. Together with reference TRBV7-2 and TRBJ2-7, the CDR3 gives the full variable domain: GAGVSQSPSNKVTEKGKDVELRCDPISGHTALYWYRQSLGQGLEFLIYFQGNSAPDKSGLPSDRFSAERTGGSVSTLTIQRTQQEDSAVYLCASRGTGGVGYEQYFGPGTRLTVT.

This clone has only one observation. Different DNA sequences within this sample yield the same CDR3. The chain joins TRBV30 to TRBJ1-2; D remains ambiguous. CDR3 length: 11 residues. CDR1 and CDR2 from the germline V gene are GTSNPN and SVGIG (reference sequence). Trimming removed 0 bases from V and 5 bases from J, with 4 bases in between. The CDR3 loop reads CAWSVRYGYTF. In DNA form, the CDR3 reads TGTGCCTGGAGTGTCCGTTATGGCTACACCTTC.

This chain joins TRBV19 and TRBJ1-3; D is possibly TRBD1 (5 bases). Germline V gives CDR1 LNHDA, CDR2 SQIVND (reference sequence). This CDR3 contains 14 residues. V was cut by 3 bases and J by 2 bases, with 8 bases left in between. The CDR3 DNA follows: TGTGCCAGTAGTATGGGGGGGACTGGAAACACCATATATTTT. Encoded protein: CASSMGGTGNTIYF.

The chain links TRBV9 to TRBJ1-1, with D hard to call. Trimming shortened V by 2 bases and J by 1 base, and 15 bases separated the two germline ends. The V gene's germline CDR1 is SGDLS and CDR2 YYNGEE. CDR3 length: 16 residues. CDR3 in amino acids: CASSVGALAGNTEAFF. In nucleotides, the CDR3 is TGTGCCAGCAGCGTGGGTGCTCTGGCAGGGAACACTGAAGCTTTCTTT.

The chain carries TRBV7-2 and TRBJ1-1, with unresolved D. This CDR3 spans 14 amino acids. Germline CDR1 SGHTA, CDR2 FQGNSA. V was pared by 5 bases and J by 4 bases, with 14 bases between. The CDR3 loop is CASSPLGIFTEAFF. DNA for the CDR3: TGTGCCAGCAGCCCTCTGGGCATTTTCACTGAAGCTTTCTTT.

The rearrangement joins TRBV7-8 to TRBJ2-5; D unresolved. There are 13 residues in the CDR3. Trimming took off 1 base at V and 7 bases at J, with 10 bases between the two ends. Germline V lookup: CDR1 SGHVS, CDR2 FQNEAQ. CDR3 nucleotide sequence: TGTGCCAGCAGCTTAGAATCGGTAGGGACCCAGTACTTC. Its translation: CASSLESVGTQYF.

The count of this clone is one. The genes are TRBV28 and TRBJ2-7; 10 bases fit TRBD2. Germline CDR1 MDHEN, CDR2 SYDVKM. With V trimmed by 11 bases and J by 2 bases, 12 bases remained unmatched. This CDR3 contains 15 residues. The chain's CDR3 is CASAWASGRAYEQYF. As DNA, the CDR3 is TGTGCCTCCGCCTGGGCTAGCGGGAGAGCCTACGAGCAGTACTTC.

The V call is TRBV6-5, the J call TRBJ2-1, with 9 bases identical to TRBD2. Looked up from germline, CDR1 is MNHEY and CDR2 is SVGAGI. V shed 6 bases, J shed 6 bases, and the junction held 6 bases outside the gene matches. The CDR3 consists of 14 residues. The CDR3 protein is CASRRERGANEQFF. Written as DNA, the CDR3 is TGTGCCAGCAGACGGGAGCGGGGGGCCAATGAGCAGTTCTTC.

The chain combines TRBV2 with TRBJ2-1; maybe TRBD1 (6 bases). Germline CDR1 reads SNHLY; CDR2 reads FYNNEI. V was shortened by 6 bases and J by 5 bases, with 17 bases between the two germline ends. The CDR3 sequence is 15 residues long. The CDR3 protein is CASRGAHNRHNEQFF. The CDR3 bases are TGTGCCAGCAGGGGGGCACACAATCGGCACAATGAGCAGTTCTTC.

This sequence joins TRBV5-1 and TRBJ1-6; 7 nucleotides line up with TRBD1. The germline V gene encodes CDR1 SGHRS and CDR2 YFSETQ. V shed 4 bases, J shed 3 bases, and the junction held 7 bases outside the gene matches. This CDR3 comprises 16 residues. For the CDR3, the DNA is TGCGCCAGCAGCCGGGGAGCAGGGGGCTATAATTCACCCCTCCACTTT. This encodes CASSRGAGGYNSPLHF.

This chain uses TRBV19 with TRBJ2-4, with D possibly TRBD1 on 6 matching bases. The germline CDR1 and CDR2 sequences are LNHDA and SQIVND (reference sequence). V dropped 4 bases and J dropped 0 bases, with 10 bases sitting between them. There are 15 residues in the CDR3. The CDR3 DNA follows: TGTGCCAGTAGTACGACAGGCGTAGCCAAAAACATTCAGTACTTC. It specifies CASSTTGVAKNIQYF.

The chain is built from TRBV9 and TRBJ2-3; D is possibly TRBD2 (5 bases). Deletions cut 3 bases from V and 4 bases from J, with 18 bases between. The CDR3 length is 16 residues. Germline V CDR1 and CDR2: SGDLS, YYNGEE. The CDR3 nucleotides read TGTGCCAGCAGCGGCGGACTGGGAGCAGAAGCAGATACGCAGTATTTT. Its translation: CASSGGLGAEADTQYF. Filled out from reference TRBV9 and TRBJ2-3, the complete variable domain reads DSGVTQTPKHLITATGQRVTLRCSPRSGDLSVYWYQQSLDQGLQFLIQYYNGEERAKGNILERFSAQQFPDLHSELNLSSLELGDSALYFCASSGGLGAEADTQYFGPGTRLTVL.

The rearrangement uses TRBV4-1 and TRBJ2-1; TRBD1 aligns across 10 bases. The CDR3 runs 18 residues. The V gene's germline CDR1 is MGHRA and CDR2 YSYEKL. The V gene end was trimmed by 4 bases and the J gene end by 8 bases; junction bases not matched to a gene: 17. The CDR3 nucleotides read TGCGCCAGCAGCCTTTCTACTGGGACAGGGGCCGTACTGGATGAGCAGTTCTTC. It codes for CASSLSTGTGAVLDEQFF.

The chain recombines TRBV6-5 with TRBJ1-1, with 7 bases lining up with TRBD1. The CDR3 contains 15 residues. Germline V gives CDR1 MNHEY, CDR2 SVGAGI. V dropped 7 bases and J dropped 5; count of bases not matched to a gene: 13. Here the CDR3 DNA reads TGTGCCAGCAAACCACCGCAGGGGGAGCGGACTGAAGCTTTCTTT. Protein: CASKPPQGERTEAFF.

The chain links TRBV6-6 to TRBJ1-1; D remains ambiguous. V lost 2 bases and J lost 3, with 10 bases in between. CDR1 is MNHNY, CDR2 SVGAGI, per germline (reference sequence). The length of the CDR3 is 14 residues. The CDR3 sequence: CASSYQELDTEAFF. The CDR3 coding sequence is TGTGCCAGCAGTTACCAGGAGTTGGACACTGAAGCTTTCTTT.

V usage is TRBV7-2 and J usage is TRBJ2-1; D call uncertain. V lost 6 bases and J 4 bases, leaving 4 bases between the germline ends. The CDR3 has 11 amino acids. CDR1 and CDR2 from the germline V gene are SGHTA and FQGNSA. The CDR3 nucleotides read TGTGCCAGCAGAATATACAATGAGCAGTTCTTC. Residues: CASRIYNEQFF.

The chain joins TRBV28 to TRBJ2-7; no definite D call. The V and J ends lost 3 bases and 6 bases respectively, with 3 bases between them. Germline V CDR1 and CDR2: MDHEN, SYDVKM. The CDR3 is 10 amino acids. Written as DNA, the CDR3 is TGTGCCAGCAGTTTTCCCGAGCAGTACTTC. This codes for CASSFPEQYF.

This chain links TRBV7-8 with TRBJ2-7; unclear D gene. The CDR3 consists of 11 residues. Trimming took off 3 bases at V and 2 bases at J, with 2 bases between the two ends. The germline gives CDR1 SGHVS, CDR2 FQNEAQ. CDR3 protein: CASSFAYEQYF. The DNA of the CDR3 is TGTGCCAGCAGCTTTGCCTACGAGCAGTACTTC.

The chain combines TRBV6-5 with TRBJ1-1; no definite D call. The V end was cut by 8 bases, the J end by 1 base, with 8 bases between. This CDR3 is built from 12 residues. The V gene's germline CDR1 is MNHEY and CDR2 SVGAGI. The CDR3 bases are TGTGCCAGCGGTCCATGGAACACTGAAGCTTTCTTT. It translates to CASGPWNTEAFF.

In its sample, this clone was seen once. The J gene is TRBJ2-3, the V gene TRBV6-5; D is perhaps TRBD2 (6 bases). V lost 4 bases and J lost 2, with 10 bases in between. The CDR3 consists of 14 residues. Per the germline V gene, CDR1 is MNHEY and CDR2 is SVGAGI. The CDR3 DNA reads TGTGCCAGCAGTTTAGGGACTTACACAGATACGCAGTATTTT. It encodes CASSLGTYTDTQYF.